The source of this TCR beta chain is a study of blood T cell repertoires in COVID-19. Overall study: Spain, Italy and the United States supplied samples that represented acute and convalescent COVID-19. T cells, B-cell-depleted T cells, or PBMCs supplied cDNA or gDNA.

Source study methods: Reference gene primer amplification gave nucleated cell count estimates. This table comes from immunoSEQ multiplex PCR, and its TCRdb copy is limited to in-frame clones, with some not included. The DNA gave D and trimming, while V, J and clone size come from that table. The profile shows 290,000 or so clones, 75% to 90% of them singletons. This CDR3 is 14 amino acids long. Germline V gives CDR1 SGHTA, CDR2 FQGNSA. The V gene lost 1 base and the J gene lost 1 base, with 7 bases spanning the gap. V and J are TRBV7-2 and TRBJ1-1; no reliable D call. The source material was peripheral blood. This clonotype was sampled from a man between 18 and 29 years old with active or convalescent COVID-19. The CDR3 here is CASSLVRKNTEAFF. The CDR3 bases are TGTGCCAGCAGCTTAGTGCGGAAGAACACTGAAGCTTTCTTT. Filled out from reference TRBV7-2 and TRBJ1-1, the complete variable domain reads GAGVSQSPSNKVTEKGKDVELRCDPISGHTALYWYRQSLGQGLEFLIYFQGNSAPDKSGLPSDRFSAERTGGSVSTLTIQRTQQEDSAVYLCASSLVRKNTEAFFGQGTRLTVV.